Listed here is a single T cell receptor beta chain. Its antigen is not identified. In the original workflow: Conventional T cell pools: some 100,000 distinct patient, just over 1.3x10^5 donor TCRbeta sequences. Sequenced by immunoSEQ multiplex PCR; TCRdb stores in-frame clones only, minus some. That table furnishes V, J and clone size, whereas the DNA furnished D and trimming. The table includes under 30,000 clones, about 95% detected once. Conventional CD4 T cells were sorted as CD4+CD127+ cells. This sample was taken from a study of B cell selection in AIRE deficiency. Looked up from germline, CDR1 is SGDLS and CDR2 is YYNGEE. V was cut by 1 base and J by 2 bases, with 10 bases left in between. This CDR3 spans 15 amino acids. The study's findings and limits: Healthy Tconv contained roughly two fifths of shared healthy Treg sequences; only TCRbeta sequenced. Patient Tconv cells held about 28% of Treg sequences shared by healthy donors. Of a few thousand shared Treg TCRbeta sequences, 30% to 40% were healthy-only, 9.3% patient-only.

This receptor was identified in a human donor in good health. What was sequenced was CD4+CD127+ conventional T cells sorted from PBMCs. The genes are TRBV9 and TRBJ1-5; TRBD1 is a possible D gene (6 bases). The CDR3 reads CASSVSGDGNQPQHF. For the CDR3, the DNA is TGTGCCAGCAGCGTATCAGGGGATGGCAATCAGCCCCAGCATTTT.